This T cell receptor beta chain was identified during a study of human T cells and chemical hapten exposure. This clonotype came up many times. What it binds is unknown. Each CDR3 protein is one row after TCRdb ran MiXCR on the RACE reads. This sample has approximately 52,000 distinct CDR3 sequences, with about 10% found just once. CDR1 and CDR2 from the germline V gene are MNHEY and SVGEGT. CDR3 size: 13 residues. V was cut by 4 bases and J by 4 bases, with 10 bases left in between. Regarding the study as a whole: Significantly more large CDR3 similarity clusters arose among expanded TCRs than among controls.

Time point noted: patch test 1, 2 weeks after DPC sensitization. Treatment defined: therapeutic diphenylcyclopropenone sensitization with weekly scalp DPC. Unseparated into fractions, whole blood served as the source from which total RNA was extracted. Here the sequenced sample was whole blood, taken in connection with sensitization to the hapten diphenylcyclopropenone (DPC). This sequence originates from a woman aged 40 to 55 with alopecia areata. Some clones in this sample may be carry-over from other donors' samples. The chain combines TRBV6-2 or TRBV6-3 with TRBJ1-1; D call uncertain. CDR3: CASSFDSGTEAFF. The CDR3 DNA reads as TGTGCCAGCAGTTTTGACTCGGGCACTGAAGCTTTCTTT.